These T cell receptor beta chains were read from a single sample in a study of response to subunit inactivated influenza vaccine. TCRdb reanalysed the RT-PCR reads using MiXCR and keeps one entry per CDR3 protein. The sample lists 150,000 or so distinct CDR3 sequences; approximately 11% were seen once. Specimen: CD8+ T cells sorted from PBMCs, collected approximately 25 months after vaccination. All receptors come from a man between 50 and 75 years old who received an inactivated influenza vaccine. Both conserved end residues are part of each CDR3. The D gene is left open where the match is weak. Size tells how often a clone was seen (once, few, many) or the class of an expanded clone, and some rows leave it out.

TRBV9	TRBD2	TRBJ2-7	NA	TGTGCCAGCAGCGCCGGGACTAGCGGGAGATTTGCCGAGCAGTACTTC	CASSAGTSGRFAEQYF
TRBV10-1	TRBD2	TRBJ2-1	NA	TGCGCCAGCAGTTATAGCGGGAGGAATATAAATGAGCAGTTCTTC	CASSYSGRNINEQFF
TRBV7-6	NA	TRBJ2-1	many	TGTGCCAGCAGCCGGAGAGCCTACAATGAGCAGTTCTTC	CASSRRAYNEQFF
TRBV29-1	NA	TRBJ1-1	many	TGCAGCGGAGAAGGTAGGAACTGGGAAGCTTTCTTT	CSGEGRNWEAFF
TRBV10-3	TRBD1	TRBJ1-6	few	TGTGCCATACAGGGGACCCCTTATAATTCACCCCTCCACTTT	CAIQGTPYNSPLHF
TRBV12-3/TRBV12-4	NA	TRBJ2-1	few	TGTGCCAGCAGTCCCCCCGCAGGGAATGCCTACAATGAGCAGTTCTTC	CASSPPAGNAYNEQFF
TRBV29-1	NA	TRBJ1-2	many	TGCAGCGTTGAAGAGGGTCACAATGGCTACACCTTC	CSVEEGHNGYTF
TRBV11-1	TRBD2	TRBJ2-3	NA	TGTGCCAGCAGCCTCCAGCGGGGGCTCACAGATACGCGGTATTTT	CASSLQRGLTDTRYF
TRBV12-3/TRBV12-4	TRBD2	TRBJ2-3	NA	TGTGCCAGCAGTCCCGCCCCCCTAGCGGGAGGCACAGATACGCAGTATTTT	CASSPAPLAGGTDTQYF
TRBV7-9	NA	TRBJ2-3	NA	TGTGCCAGCAGCCCCCACCCGGGGACGCAGTATTTT	CASSPHPGTQYF
TRBV4-3	NA	TRBJ2-1	many	TGCGCCAGCAGCTCGTTATCGGAGGGCAATGAGCAGTTCTTC	CASSSLSEGNEQFF
TRBV4-3	TRBD1	TRBJ2-1	many	TGCGCCAGCAGCCAAGATTTGGGACAGGGAGGCAATGAGCAGTTCTTC	CASSQDLGQGGNEQFF
TRBV6-5	NA	TRBJ2-3	NA	TGTGCCAGCAGTTACTCGGGTTGGCCAGATACGCAGTATTTT	CASSYSGWPDTQYF
TRBV28	NA	TRBJ1-1	NA	TGTGCCAGCAGTTTACTGTACACTGAAGCTTTCTTT	CASSLLYTEAFF
TRBV11-2	NA	TRBJ1-3	few	TGTGCCAGCAGCTTAGGCCGTAGCTCTGGAAACACCATATATTTT	CASSLGRSSGNTIYF
TRBV28	NA	TRBJ1-2	NA	TGTGCCAGCAGTTTATGGATGCAGCGCGACTACACCTTC	CASSLWMQRDYTF
TRBV7-9	NA	TRBJ1-1	few	TGTGCCAGCAGCCCCGAATTCGGCACTGAAGCTTTCTTT	CASSPEFGTEAFF
TRBV27	NA	TRBJ2-7	NA	TGTGCCAGCACCCCTCAAGGGTCCTACGAGCAGTACTTC	CASTPQGSYEQYF
TRBV4-1	NA	TRBJ1-1	NA	TGCGCCAGCAGCCAAGATCTAACTACCTCCTGGGCTGAAGCTTTCTTT	CASSQDLTTSWAEAFF
TRBV20-1	NA	TRBJ2-5	few	TGCAGTGCTGACGCAGAGGGGGGCTGGGAGACCCAGTACTTC	CSADAEGGWETQYF
TRBV28	TRBD1	TRBJ2-3	NA	TGTGCCAGCAGCTACGGGACAGGGGAATCAGATACGCAGTATTTT	CASSYGTGESDTQYF
TRBV6-1	TRBD1	TRBJ2-5	NA	TGTGCCACCACGGACAGGATCTACCAAGAGACCCAGTACTTC	CATTDRIYQETQYF
TRBV10-3	TRBD2	TRBJ2-1	few	TGTGCCATCGGGAGCGGGGGGGCCTACAATGAGCAGTTCTTC	CAIGSGGAYNEQFF
TRBV28	NA	TRBJ1-4	NA	TGTGCCAGCAATCCTACGGGGGGCGGCACTAATGAAAAACTGTATTTT	CASNPTGGGTNEKLYF
TRBV6-2/TRBV6-3	NA	TRBJ1-1	many	TGTGCCAGCAGTTACGCGGTAACTGAAGCTTTCTTT	CASSYAVTEAFF
TRBV20-1	NA	TRBJ2-7	NA	TGCAGTGCCCCAACGGGCTCCACCTACGAGCAGTACTTC	CSAPTGSTYEQYF
TRBV9	TRBD2	TRBJ2-1	few	TGTGCCAGCAGCCCTCCCAGGAGCGGGGGCGAGCAGTTCTTC	CASSPPRSGGEQFF
TRBV12-3/TRBV12-4	TRBD2	TRBJ2-5	many	TGTGCCAGCAGTTATTCCAGAGTTAGCGGGGAGACCCAGTACTTC	CASSYSRVSGETQYF
TRBV4-2	TRBD2	TRBJ2-1	NA	TGTGCCAGCAGCCAACCCCCGGCTAGCGGGGGGGCTGGGTCCTACAATGAGCAGTTCTTC	CASSQPPASGGAGSYNEQFF